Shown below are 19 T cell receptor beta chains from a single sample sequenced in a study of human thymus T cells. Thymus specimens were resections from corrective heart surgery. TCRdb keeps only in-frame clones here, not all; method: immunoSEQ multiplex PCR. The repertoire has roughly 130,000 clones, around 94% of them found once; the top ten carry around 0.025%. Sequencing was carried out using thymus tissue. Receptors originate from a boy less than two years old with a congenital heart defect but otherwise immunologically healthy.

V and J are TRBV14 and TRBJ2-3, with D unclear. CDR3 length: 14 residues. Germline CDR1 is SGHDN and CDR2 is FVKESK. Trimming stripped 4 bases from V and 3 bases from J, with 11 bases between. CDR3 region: CASSRHPDTDTQYF. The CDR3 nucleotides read TGTGCCAGCAGCCGCCACCCCGATACAGATACGCAGTATTTT. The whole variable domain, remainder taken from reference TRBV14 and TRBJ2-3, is EAGVTQFPSHSVIEKGQTVTLRCDPISGHDNLYWYRRVMGKEIKFLLHFVKESKQDESGMPNNRFLAERTGGTYSTLKVQPAELEDSGVYFCASSRHPDTDTQYFGPGTRLTVL.

The CDR3 is CASSEGGGGPGNTIYF. The CDR3 nucleotides read TGTGCCAGCAGTGAAGGCGGGGGGGGTCCTGGAAACACCATATATTTT. The chain links TRBV2 to TRBJ1-3, with a weak D call TRBD1 (5 bases). This CDR3 is built from 16 residues. The V end was cut by 1 base, the J end by 2 bases, with 12 bases between. CDR1 SNHLY and CDR2 FYNNEI come from the germline V gene.

CDR3 DNA: TGTGCCAGCAGCTACGTTCAGAACACTGAAGCTTTCTTT. Translating gives CASSYVQNTEAFF. The chain joins TRBV5-5 to TRBJ1-1; D ambiguous. Trimming pared 3 bases from V and 1 base from J, leaving 7 bases between. This CDR3 has 13 residues. Germline CDR1 and CDR2: SGHKS and YYEKEE (reference sequence).

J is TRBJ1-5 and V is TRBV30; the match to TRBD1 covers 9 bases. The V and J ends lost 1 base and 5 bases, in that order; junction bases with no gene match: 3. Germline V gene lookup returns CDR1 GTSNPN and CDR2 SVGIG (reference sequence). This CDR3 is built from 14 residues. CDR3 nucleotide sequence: TGTGCCTGGAGTGGAGGGGACAGGGATCAGCCCCAGCATTTT. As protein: CAWSGGDRDQPQHF.

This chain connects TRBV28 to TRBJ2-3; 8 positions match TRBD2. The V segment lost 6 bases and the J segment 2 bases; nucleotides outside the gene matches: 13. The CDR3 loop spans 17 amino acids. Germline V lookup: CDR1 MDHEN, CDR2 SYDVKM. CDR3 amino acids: CASSLEVAGTFTDTQYF. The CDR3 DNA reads TGTGCCAGCAGCCTCGAGGTAGCGGGGACGTTCACAGATACGCAGTATTTT.

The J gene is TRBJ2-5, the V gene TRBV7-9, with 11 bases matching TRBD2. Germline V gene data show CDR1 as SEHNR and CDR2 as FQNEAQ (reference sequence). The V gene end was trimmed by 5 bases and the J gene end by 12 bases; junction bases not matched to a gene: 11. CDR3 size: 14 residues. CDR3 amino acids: CASSLPGLADQEYF. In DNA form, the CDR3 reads TGTGCCAGCAGCCTACCGGGACTAGCGGACCAGGAGTACTTC.

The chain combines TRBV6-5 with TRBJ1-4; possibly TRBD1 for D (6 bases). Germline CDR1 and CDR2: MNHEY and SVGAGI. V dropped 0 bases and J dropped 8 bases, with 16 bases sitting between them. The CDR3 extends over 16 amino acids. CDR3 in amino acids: CASSYSRQVYFEKLFF. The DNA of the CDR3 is TGTGCCAGCAGTTACTCCCGACAGGTGTATTTCGAAAAACTGTTTTTT.

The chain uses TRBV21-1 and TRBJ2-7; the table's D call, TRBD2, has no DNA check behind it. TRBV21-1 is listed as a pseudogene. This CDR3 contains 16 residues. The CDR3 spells CASSPRPSGGFYEQYF. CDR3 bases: TGTGCCAGCAGCCCCCGCCCCAGCGGGGGGTTCTACGAGCAGTACTTC.

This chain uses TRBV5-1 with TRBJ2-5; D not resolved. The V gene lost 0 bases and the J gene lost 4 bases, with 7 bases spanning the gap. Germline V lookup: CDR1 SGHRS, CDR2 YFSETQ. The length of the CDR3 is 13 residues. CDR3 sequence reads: CASSLERVETQYF. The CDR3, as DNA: TGCGCCAGCAGCTTGGAAAGGGTAGAGACCCAGTACTTC.

The DNA for the CDR3 is TGTGCCTGGAGTGTAGGAGGGGGAAACACCATATATTTT. Translating it yields CAWSVGGGNTIYF. This chain links TRBV30 with TRBJ1-3; D gene ambiguous. The CDR3 extends over 13 amino acids. Germline lookup yields CDR1 GTSNPN and CDR2 SVGIG (reference sequence). The V end was cut by 0 bases, the J end by 4 bases, with 7 bases between. Combining the CDR3 with reference TRBV30 and TRBJ1-3 gives the whole variable domain SQTIHQWPATLVQPVGSPLSLECTVEGTSNPNLYWYRQAAGRGLQLLFYSVGIGQISSEVPQNLSASRPQDRQFILSSKKLLLSDSGFYLCAWSVGGGNTIYFGEGSWLTVV.

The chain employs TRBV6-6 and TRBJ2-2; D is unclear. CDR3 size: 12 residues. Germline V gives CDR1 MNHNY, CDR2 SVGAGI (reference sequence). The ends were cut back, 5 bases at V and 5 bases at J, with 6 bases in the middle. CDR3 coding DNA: TGTGCCAGCAGTATCCCGACCGGGGAGCTGTTTTTT. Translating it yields CASSIPTGELFF.

CDR3 bases: TGTGCCAGCAGTGAAACTTTAGACGGGACAGCCCATTCCTACGAGCAGTACTTC. Its translation: CASSETLDGTAHSYEQYF. The chain carries TRBV6-1 and TRBJ2-7, with 7 bases aligning to TRBD1. J gave up 1 base and V 2 bases, and 14 bases lay outside the gene matches. Per the germline V gene, CDR1 is MNHNS and CDR2 is SASEGT. This CDR3 is 18 amino acids long.

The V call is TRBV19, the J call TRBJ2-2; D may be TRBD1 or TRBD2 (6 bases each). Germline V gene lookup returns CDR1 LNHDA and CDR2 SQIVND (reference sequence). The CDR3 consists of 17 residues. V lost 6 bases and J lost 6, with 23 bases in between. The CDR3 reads CASRTIPIPGAPGELFF. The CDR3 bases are TGTGCCAGTAGGACCATACCCATTCCGGGGGCCCCCGGGGAGCTGTTTTTT.

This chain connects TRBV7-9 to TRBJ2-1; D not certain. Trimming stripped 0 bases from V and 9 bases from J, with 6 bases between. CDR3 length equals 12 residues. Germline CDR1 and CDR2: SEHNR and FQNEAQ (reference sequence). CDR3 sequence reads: CASSLALFEQFF. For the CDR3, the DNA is TGTGCCAGCAGCTTAGCGCTCTTTGAGCAGTTCTTC.

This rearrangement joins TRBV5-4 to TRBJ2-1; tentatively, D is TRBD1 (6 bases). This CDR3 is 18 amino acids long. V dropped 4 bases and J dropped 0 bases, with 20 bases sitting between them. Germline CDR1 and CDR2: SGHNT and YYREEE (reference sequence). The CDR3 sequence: CASSTEERDTSSYNEQFF. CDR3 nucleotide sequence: TGTGCCAGCAGCACAGAAGAACGGGACACGAGCTCCTACAATGAGCAGTTCTTC.

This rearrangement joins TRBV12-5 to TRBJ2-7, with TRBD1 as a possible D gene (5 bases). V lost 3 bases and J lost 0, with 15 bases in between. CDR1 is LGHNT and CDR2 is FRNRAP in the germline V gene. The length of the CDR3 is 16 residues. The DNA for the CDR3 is TGTGCTAGTGGTTTTACCCGCCCCAGGGTCTCCTACGAGCAGTACTTC. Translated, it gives CASGFTRPRVSYEQYF.

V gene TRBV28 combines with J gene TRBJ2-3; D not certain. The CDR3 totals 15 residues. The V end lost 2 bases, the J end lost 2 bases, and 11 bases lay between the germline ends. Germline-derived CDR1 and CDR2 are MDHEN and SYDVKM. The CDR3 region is CASSLGKRLTDTQYF. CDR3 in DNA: TGTGCCAGCAGTTTAGGGAAACGACTCACAGATACGCAGTATTTT.

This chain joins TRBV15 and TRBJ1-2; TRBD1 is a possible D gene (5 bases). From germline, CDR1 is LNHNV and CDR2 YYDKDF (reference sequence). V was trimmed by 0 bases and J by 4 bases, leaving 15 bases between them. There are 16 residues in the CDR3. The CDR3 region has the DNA TGTGCCACCAGCAGAGATCTTGGGACGGTGTCCTATGGCTACACCTTC. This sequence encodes CATSRDLGTVSYGYTF.

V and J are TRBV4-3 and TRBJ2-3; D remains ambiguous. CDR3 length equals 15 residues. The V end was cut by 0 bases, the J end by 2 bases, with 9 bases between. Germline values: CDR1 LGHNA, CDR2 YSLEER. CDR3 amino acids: CASSQEGIATDTQYF. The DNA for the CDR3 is TGCGCCAGCAGCCAAGAGGGGATTGCCACAGATACGCAGTATTTT.